The 21 T cell receptor beta chains below all came from one sample that was sequenced in a study of vaccination effects on CD4 cells after COVID-19. These TCRs are of unknown antigen specificity. Antigen-specific CD4+ T cells expanded by the ViraFEST assay with viral peptide pools were then sequenced. After about 10 days in culture, the CD4+ T cells were isolated. Nucleocapsid antibody tests were negative, and the vaccine recipients had no prior SARS-CoV-2 infection. The method was immunoSEQ multiplex PCR; TCRdb's version includes in-frame clones alone and lacks a portion of them. The sample shows 62,000 or so clones, 75% to 85% of them seen only once. Sequencing used CD4+ T cells from PBMCs cultured with SARS-CoV-2 spike peptides, obtained before COVID-19 vaccination. All receptors derive from a human donor who received a COVID-19 vaccine.

This clone was recorded only once. V gene TRBV2 combines with J gene TRBJ2-7; 12 bases fit TRBD1. Unmatched junction bases numbered 5, after V lost 7 bases and J lost 4 bases. The CDR3 consists of 14 residues. CDR1 SNHLY and CDR2 FYNNEI come from the germline V gene. The CDR3 region has the DNA TGTGCCAGCACTAGGGACAGGGGGCCGTACGAGCAGTACGTC. Translating gives CASTRDRGPYEQYV.

This clone appeared a few times. CDR3 coding DNA: TGTGCCAGCTTCTATGGGACAGGGGTTAATTCACCCCTCCACTTT. Residues: CASFYGTGVNSPLHF. The chain uses TRBV28 and TRBJ1-6; 10 positions match TRBD1. The germline CDR1 and CDR2 sequences are MDHEN and SYDVKM. The ends lost 8 bases at V and 6 bases at J; junction bases unmatched: 7. The CDR3 totals 15 residues.

This chain links TRBV21-1 with TRBJ1-5. TRBV21-1 is termed a pseudogene. The CDR3 has 15 amino acids. In DNA form, the CDR3 reads TGTGCCAGCAGCAGTCGACCGAGTAGCAATCAGCCCCAGCATTTT. It yields the protein CASSSRPSSNQPQHF.

The chain uses TRBV6-5 and TRBJ1-2, with D possibly being TRBD1 (5 bases). V lost 0 bases to trimming and J lost 3 bases, with 11 bases between them. The CDR3 is 15 amino acids. Germline values: CDR1 MNHEY, CDR2 SVGAGI. The DNA of the CDR3 is TGTGCCAGCAGTTACTCAAGGGGCGCTTACTATGGCTACACCTTC. It is translated as CASSYSRGAYYGYTF.

The chain joins TRBV2 to TRBJ1-2, with 7 bases matching TRBD1. The germline gives CDR1 SNHLY, CDR2 FYNNEI. V lost 1 base to trimming and J lost 6 bases; unmatched junction nucleotides: 5. The CDR3 consists of 14 residues. The CDR3 reads CASSEEGQSHGYTF. CDR3 in DNA: TGTGCCAGCAGTGAAGAGGGACAGAGCCATGGCTACACCTTC.

V and J are TRBV7-2 and TRBJ1-1; no firm D call. CDR3 length equals 16 residues. The ends were cut back, 2 bases at V and 5 bases at J, with 18 bases in the middle. Germline-derived CDR1 and CDR2 are SGHTA and FQGNSA. CDR3 in amino acids: CASSLFVPGIGTEAFF. The CDR3 DNA reads TGTGCCAGCAGCTTATTTGTACCGGGGATCGGTACTGAAGCTTTCTTT. The full variable domain, in which reference TRBV7-2 and TRBJ1-1 provide the parts outside the CDR3, is GAGVSQSPSNKVTEKGKDVELRCDPISGHTALYWYRQSLGQGLEFLIYFQGNSAPDKSGLPSDRFSAERTGGSVSTLTIQRTQQEDSAVYLCASSLFVPGIGTEAFFGQGTRLTVV.

The chain couples TRBV5-1 to TRBJ1-4; D gene unclear. This CDR3 is 14 amino acids long. V lost 4 bases to trimming and J lost 7 bases, with 14 bases between them. Germline V lookup: CDR1 SGHRS, CDR2 YFSETQ. The DNA for the CDR3 is TGCGCCAGCAGCGAGACACCTTCGGGTGAAAAACTGTTTTTT. This sequence encodes CASSETPSGEKLFF.

This chain uses TRBV28 with TRBJ1-5; D is unresolved. Per germline, CDR1 MDHEN and CDR2 SYDVKM. V lost 3 bases to trimming and J lost 0 bases, with 6 bases between them. This CDR3 comprises 14 residues. The CDR3 here is CASSLGGSNQPQHF. Written as DNA, the CDR3 is TGTGCCAGCAGTTTGGGAGGTAGCAATCAGCCCCAGCATTTT.

The chain recombines TRBV28 with TRBJ2-1, with no clear D. The ends were cut back, 1 base at V and 0 bases at J, with 10 bases in the middle. Germline loops: CDR1 MDHEN, CDR2 SYDVKM. The CDR3 runs 16 residues. CDR3 loop: CASSLLAPSSYNEQFF. DNA for the CDR3: TGTGCCAGCAGTTTATTAGCACCGAGCTCCTACAATGAGCAGTTCTTC.

The chain links TRBV12-3 or TRBV12-4 to TRBJ1-2, with D perhaps TRBD1 (6 bases). Trimming removed 6 bases from V and 9 bases from J, with 14 bases in between. The CDR3 consists of 12 residues. In DNA form, the CDR3 reads TGTGCCAGCAGGACAGGCGGCTGGAGCTACACCTTC. Protein product: CASRTGGWSYTF.

The chain combines TRBV24-1 with TRBJ2-1; the D gene is possibly TRBD2 (5 bases). V lost 4 bases and J lost 0, with 12 bases in between. There are 16 residues in the CDR3. The germline gives CDR1 KGHDR, CDR2 SFDVKD. The CDR3 protein is CATSERPGSSYNEQFF. The CDR3 nucleotides are TGTGCCACCAGTGAACGCCCGGGGAGCTCCTACAATGAGCAGTTCTTC.

The J gene is TRBJ1-2, the V gene TRBV18, with D perhaps TRBD1 (5 bases). The CDR3 spans 12 residues. Germline V gene sequence: CDR1 KGHSH, CDR2 LQKENI. Trimming removed 6 bases from V and 4 bases from J, with 9 bases in between. Here the CDR3 DNA reads TGTGCCAGCTCGGGGGACTTCTATGGCTACACCTTC. Translated, it gives CASSGDFYGYTF.

The chain uses TRBV6-5 and TRBJ1-5, with D perhaps TRBD1 (5 bases). This CDR3 region has 15 residues. The germline V and J ends were trimmed by 5 bases and 3 bases, with 14 bases remaining between them. CDR1 is MNHEY, CDR2 SVGAGI, per germline. The CDR3 nucleotides are TGTGCCAGCAGTACCCTGGGGCGGCACAATCAGCCCCAGCATTTT. Translated: CASSTLGRHNQPQHF.

V is TRBV5-6 and J is TRBJ1-3; D unclear. The V gene's germline CDR1 is SGHDT and CDR2 YYEEEE. The CDR3 has 15 residues. V gave up 2 bases and J gave up 0 bases, with 9 bases separating them. The CDR3 spells CASSFRAASGNTIYF. The CDR3 DNA sequence: TGTGCCAGCAGCTTCCGGGCAGCCTCTGGAAACACCATATATTTT. Drawing the rest from reference TRBV5-6 and TRBJ1-3, the complete variable domain is DAGVTQSPTHLIKTRGQQVTLRCSPKSGHDTVSWYQQALGQGPQFIFQYYEEEERQRGNFPDRFSGHQFPNYSSELNVNALLLGDSALYLCASSFRAASGNTIYFGEGSWLTVV.

The chain has TRBV27 and TRBJ1-2; tentative D call: TRBD1 (5 bases). CDR1 and CDR2 (germline): MNHEY, SMNVEV (reference sequence). The CDR3 contains 14 residues. The ends were cut back, 5 bases at V and 6 bases at J, with 16 bases in the middle. CDR3 nucleotides: TGTGCCAGCAGTCCAAGGGACGGACGGGATGGCTACACCTTC. Its translation is CASSPRDGRDGYTF.

The V gene is TRBV7-6, the J gene TRBJ1-1; D is perhaps TRBD1 (6 bases). Deletions cut 5 bases from V and 3 bases from J, with 16 bases between. CDR1 SGHVS and CDR2 FNYEAQ come from the germline V gene. The CDR3 sequence is 15 residues long. CDR3 sequence: CASSQSGGGDTEAFF. The CDR3 DNA follows: TGTGCCAGCAGCCAATCAGGTGGGGGCGACACTGAAGCTTTCTTT.

The table lists this clone with a few counts. The chain joins TRBV30 to TRBJ2-4; the match to TRBD1 covers 9 bases. Trimming took 2 bases from V and 6 from J; bases not matched to a gene: 2. Germline CDR1 is GTSNPN and CDR2 is SVGIG (reference sequence). The CDR3 totals 13 residues. In DNA form, the CDR3 reads TGTGCCTGGAGTACGGGACAGGGAAACATTCAGTACTTC. It is translated as CAWSTGQGNIQYF.

The chain carries TRBV25-1 and TRBJ1-2; 12 nucleotides agree with TRBD1. This CDR3 spans 16 amino acids. Looked up from germline, CDR1 is MGHDK and CDR2 is SYGVNS. Trimming took 3 bases from V and 4 from J; bases not matched to a gene: 6. CDR3 DNA sequence: TGTGCCAGCAGTGACCCCGGGACAGGGGGCGTCTATGGCTACACCTTC. Translation: CASSDPGTGGVYGYTF.

The chain joins TRBV28 to TRBJ2-1; tentatively, D is TRBD1 or TRBD2 (5 bases each). The CDR3 length is 15 residues. V lost 7 bases to trimming and J lost 7 bases, with 20 bases between them. In germline, CDR1 is MDHEN, CDR2 SYDVKM. CDR3 in amino acids: CASTPSRAWGNEQFF. Written as DNA, the CDR3 is TGTGCCAGCACCCCGTCCAGGGCTTGGGGGAATGAGCAGTTCTTC.

The gene calls are TRBV6-5 and TRBJ2-1, with D possibly TRBD2 on 5 matching bases. CDR1 MNHEY and CDR2 SVGAGI come from the germline V gene. This CDR3 region has 14 residues. V lost 2 bases and J 8 bases, leaving 13 bases between the germline ends. The DNA of the CDR3 is TGTGCCAGCAGTTACCAGAGTGGGCGGGATGAGCAGTTCTTC. Protein product: CASSYQSGRDEQFF.

The CDR3 loop reads CASSVQGNTEAFF. As DNA, the CDR3 is TGTGCCAGCAGTGTCCAGGGGAACACTGAAGCTTTCTTT. The V call is TRBV25-1, the J call TRBJ1-1, with TRBD1 as a possible D gene (5 bases). The CDR3 is 13 residues long. Germline loops: CDR1 MGHDK, CDR2 SYGVNS. Trimming removed 4 bases at V and 1 base at J, with 7 bases between.